The 15 T cell receptor beta chains listed next were all sequenced from one sample in a study of blood T cells in healthy people across ages. The authors ran a second PCR of about 7 to 11 cycles using a sample-barcoded 5' primer and a J-beta primer mix. From the 5' RACE reads, TCRdb called clonotypes with MiXCR, one entry per CDR3 protein. The sample includes hundreds of thousands of distinct CDR3 sequences, more than 45% seen only once; the top ten take around 50%. Sequenced input: blood. These receptors were taken from a man between 60 and 70 years old in good health.

J is TRBJ2-2 and V is TRBV20-1; 7 bases map to TRBD2. The V gene end was trimmed by 3 bases and the J gene end by 4 bases; junction bases not matched to a gene: 8. The CDR3 extends over 15 amino acids. Germline V gene data show CDR1 as DFQATT and CDR2 as SNEGSKA (reference sequence). The CDR3 coding sequence is TGCAGTGCTAGCTCAAGCGGGGCCACCACCGGGGAGCTGTTTTTT. Translated, it gives CSASSSGATTGELFF.

V usage is TRBV15 and J usage is TRBJ2-5, with 10 bases aligning to TRBD2. The ends lost 0 bases at V and 1 base at J; junction bases unmatched: 5. The CDR3 runs 17 residues. The germline V gene encodes CDR1 LNHNV and CDR2 YYDKDF (reference sequence). The chain's CDR3 is CATSRDRRTSGQETQYF. The CDR3 nucleotides are TGTGCCACCAGCAGAGACCGGAGGACTAGCGGCCAAGAGACCCAGTACTTC.

This chain connects TRBV7-2 to TRBJ2-1; 8 nucleotides match TRBD1. The CDR3 is made up of 15 amino acids. The trim removed 4 bases at V and 0 bases at J, leaving 2 bases unmatched. Germline assignment: CDR1 SGHTA and CDR2 FQGNSA. DNA of the CDR3: TGTGCCAGCAGCTCGACAGGGGCCTCCTACAATGAGCAGTTCTTC. It codes for CASSSTGASYNEQFF.

The table lists this clonotype with a few counts. CDR3 sequence (DNA): TGCAGTGCTAGTGATGAGACAGGGGTTTCCTACGAGCAGTACTTC. It is translated as CSASDETGVSYEQYF. The chain has TRBV20-1 and TRBJ2-7; 8 bases align to TRBD1. The V gene's germline CDR1 is DFQATT and CDR2 SNEGSKA (reference sequence). The CDR3 has 15 residues. Trimming removed 3 bases from V and 1 base from J; junction bases left unmatched: 8.

The chain carries TRBV18 and TRBJ2-2; D might be TRBD2 (5 bases). V dropped 2 bases and J dropped 1 base, with 11 bases sitting between them. This CDR3 is 16 amino acids long. Germline V gene data show CDR1 as KGHSH and CDR2 as LQKENI. The CDR3 protein is CASSPSNSGNTGELFF. CDR3 nucleotide sequence: TGTGCCAGCTCACCATCAAACAGCGGGAACACCGGGGAGCTGTTTTTT. Variable domain in full (rest from reference TRBV18 and TRBJ2-2): NAGVMQNPRHLVRRRGQEARLRCSPMKGHSHVYWYRQLPEEGLKFMVYLQKENIIDESGMPKERFSAEFPKEGPSILRIQQVVRGDSAAYFCASSPSNSGNTGELFFGEGSRLTVL.

The J gene is TRBJ1-4, the V gene TRBV11-2; unclear D gene. V shed 5 bases and J shed 7 bases, with 20 bases lying between them. This CDR3 has 16 amino acids. Per the germline V gene, CDR1 is SGHAT and CDR2 is FQNNGV. As DNA, the CDR3 is TGTGCCAGCAGCCCCTCCAGGACGTTAGGAGGTGAAAAACTGTTTTTT. This translates into CASSPSRTLGGEKLFF. Full variable domain (outside the CDR3, taken from reference TRBV11-2 and TRBJ1-4): EAGVAQSPRYKIIEKRQSVAFWCNPISGHATLYWYQQILGQGPKLLIQFQNNGVVDDSQLPKDRFSAERLKGVDSTLKIQPAKLEDSAVYLCASSPSRTLGGEKLFFGSGTQLSVL.

Remarks on this clonotype: The junction shows a germline mismatch at one end, possibly a read error. V usage is TRBV13 and J usage is TRBJ1-6; no firm D call. Germline-derived CDR1 and CDR2 are PRHDT and FYEKMQ (reference sequence). The length of the CDR3 is 15 residues. The CDR3 DNA sequence: TGTGCCAACAGCTTAGGGTCAGCCTATAATTCACCCCTCCACTTT. Translation gives CANSLGSAYNSPLHF.

As concerns this clonotype: This may arise from a read error, as a much more abundant clone is one base away. V and J are TRBV7-6 and TRBJ1-2; D is unresolved. V was trimmed by 1 base and J by 6 bases, leaving 15 bases between them. Germline CDR1 SGHVS, CDR2 FNYEAQ. This CDR3 comprises 15 residues. The DNA for the CDR3 is TGTGCCAGCAGCTTAGAGGGTCGGTTCTTCGATGGCTACACCTTC. Amino acids: CASSLEGRFFDGYTF.

The chain uses TRBV6-2 or TRBV6-3 and TRBJ2-5; TRBD2 aligns across 8 bases. This CDR3 is built from 15 residues. Germline values: CDR1 MNHEY, CDR2 SVGEGT. V shed 6 bases and J 2 bases; nucleotides not matched to a gene: 8. The CDR3 region has the DNA TGTGCCAGCAGCAATCCCGGGACTAGGCAAGAGACCCAGTACTTC. Protein product: CASSNPGTRQETQYF.

This clonotype was counted between two and nine times. V gene TRBV12-3 or TRBV12-4 combines with J gene TRBJ1-2; D uncertain. The CDR3 is made up of 13 amino acids. Deletions cut 8 bases from V and 4 bases from J, with 14 bases between. The CDR3 here is CASAYLEPYGYTF. DNA for the CDR3: TGTGCCAGCGCTTACTTGGAACCCTATGGCTACACCTTC.

The V gene is TRBV28, the J gene TRBJ2-5; no reliable D call. The V gene's germline CDR1 is MDHEN and CDR2 SYDVKM. Trimming pared 4 bases from V and 13 bases from J, leaving 16 bases between. This CDR3 is built from 12 residues. The CDR3 DNA reads TGTGCCAGCAGTTCTGGGGTGCGCGAGCGGTACTTC. Protein: CASSSGVRERYF.

This clonotype was detected only a few times. The chain joins TRBV20-1 to TRBJ1-4; D might be TRBD1 (5 bases). CDR1 and CDR2 from the germline V gene are DFQATT and SNEGSKA (reference sequence). The CDR3 loop spans 14 amino acids. The V gene lost 3 bases and the J gene lost 8 bases, with 16 bases spanning the gap. The CDR3 region is CSASPGTLGEKLFF. DNA of the CDR3: TGCAGTGCTAGTCCTGGGACCCTGGGAGAAAAACTGTTTTTT.

The rearrangement links TRBV7-2 to TRBJ1-1; TRBD1 agrees at 7 bases. Germline values: CDR1 SGHTA, CDR2 FQGNSA. CDR3 length: 17 amino acids. Germline trimming cut 3 bases from V and 0 bases from J; bases unmatched to any gene: 10. CDR3 amino acids: CASSFPTGAVMNTEAFF. The CDR3 nucleotides read TGTGCCAGCAGCTTCCCTACAGGGGCCGTAATGAACACTGAAGCTTTCTTT.

This clonotype was recorded a few times. The chain joins TRBV29-1 to TRBJ2-2, with 7 bases lining up with TRBD1. This CDR3 comprises 14 residues. V lost 7 bases, J lost 3 bases, and 8 bases stayed unmatched. Germline V gene lookup returns CDR1 SQVTM and CDR2 ANQGSEA. The CDR3 spells CSAGSDRDTGELFF. CDR3 coding DNA: TGCAGCGCTGGAAGCGACAGGGACACCGGGGAGCTGTTTTTT.

This chain joins TRBV4-2 and TRBJ2-1, with 11 bases aligning to TRBD2. The CDR3 has 16 amino acids. CDR1 is LGHNA and CDR2 is YNFKEQ in the germline V gene. Trimming at V came to 8 bases and at J to 1 base, leaving 7 bases not matched to a gene. CDR3 region: CASCRLAGGSYNEQFF. The CDR3, as DNA: TGTGCCAGCTGCCGTTTAGCGGGGGGGTCCTACAATGAGCAGTTCTTC.